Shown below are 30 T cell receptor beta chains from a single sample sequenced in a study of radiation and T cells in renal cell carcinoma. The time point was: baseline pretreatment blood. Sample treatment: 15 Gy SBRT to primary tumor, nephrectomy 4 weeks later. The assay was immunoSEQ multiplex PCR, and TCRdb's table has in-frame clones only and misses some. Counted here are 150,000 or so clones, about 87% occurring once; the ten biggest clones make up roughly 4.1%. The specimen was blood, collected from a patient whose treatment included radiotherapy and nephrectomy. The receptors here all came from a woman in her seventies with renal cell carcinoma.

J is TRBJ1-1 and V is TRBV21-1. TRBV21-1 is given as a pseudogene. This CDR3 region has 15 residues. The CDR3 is CASSKDGLMNTEAFF. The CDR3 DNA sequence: TGTGCCAGCAGCAAAGACGGCTTAATGAACACTGAAGCTTTCTTT.

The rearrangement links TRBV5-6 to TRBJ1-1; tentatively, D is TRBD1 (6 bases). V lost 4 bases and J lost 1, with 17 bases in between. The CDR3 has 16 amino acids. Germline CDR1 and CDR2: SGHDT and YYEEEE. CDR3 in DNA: TGTGCCAGCAGCCCACCCCAGGGGTCTTCGAACACTGAAGCTTTCTTT. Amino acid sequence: CASSPPQGSSNTEAFF. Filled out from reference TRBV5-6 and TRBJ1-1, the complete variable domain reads DAGVTQSPTHLIKTRGQQVTLRCSPKSGHDTVSWYQQALGQGPQFIFQYYEEEERQRGNFPDRFSGHQFPNYSSELNVNALLLGDSALYLCASSPPQGSSNTEAFFGQGTRLTVV.

CDR3 amino acids: CASSLPGGPTHNEQFF. The CDR3 bases are TGTGCCAGCAGCTTACCAGGGGGCCCCACCCACAATGAGCAGTTCTTC. The J gene is TRBJ2-1, the V gene TRBV7-3, with TRBD1 identical over 8 bases. V gave up 2 bases and J gave up 5 bases; unmatched junction bases: 8. Germline CDR1 SGHTA, CDR2 FQGTGA. The CDR3 is made up of 16 amino acids.

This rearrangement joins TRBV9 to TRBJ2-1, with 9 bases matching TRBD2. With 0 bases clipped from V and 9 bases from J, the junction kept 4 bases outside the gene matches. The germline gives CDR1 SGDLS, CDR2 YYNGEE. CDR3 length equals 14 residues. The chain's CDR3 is CASSVASGVSEQFF. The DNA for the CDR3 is TGTGCCAGCAGCGTAGCTAGCGGGGTCAGTGAGCAGTTCTTC. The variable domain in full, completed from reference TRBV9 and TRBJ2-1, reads DSGVTQTPKHLITATGQRVTLRCSPRSGDLSVYWYQQSLDQGLQFLIQYYNGEERAKGNILERFSAQQFPDLHSELNLSSLELGDSALYFCASSVASGVSEQFFGPGTRLTVL.

The CDR3 nucleotides read TGTGCCAGCAGCGTAGAAGGGGGCGGCACGGGCACCGGGGAGCTGTTTTTT. This translates into CASSVEGGGTGTGELFF. The V call is TRBV9, the J call TRBJ2-2, with 7 nucleotides matching TRBD1. The CDR3 has 17 amino acids. The junction had 9 bases not matched to a gene; V was cut back by 0 bases and J by 4 bases. Germline assignment: CDR1 SGDLS and CDR2 YYNGEE.

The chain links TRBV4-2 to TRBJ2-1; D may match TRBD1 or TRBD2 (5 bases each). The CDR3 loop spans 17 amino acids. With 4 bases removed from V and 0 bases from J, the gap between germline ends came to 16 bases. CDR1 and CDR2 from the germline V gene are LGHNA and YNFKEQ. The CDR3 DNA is TGTGCCAGCAGCCCAGGGCATGGGGGTAGCTCCTACAATGAGCAGTTCTTC. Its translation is CASSPGHGGSSYNEQFF.

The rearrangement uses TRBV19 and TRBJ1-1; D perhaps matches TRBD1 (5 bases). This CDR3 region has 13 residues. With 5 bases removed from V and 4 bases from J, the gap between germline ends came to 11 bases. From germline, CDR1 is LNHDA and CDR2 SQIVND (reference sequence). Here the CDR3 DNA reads TGTGCCAGTAGTCAGCAGGGTGGCACTGAAGCTTTCTTT. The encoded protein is CASSQQGGTEAFF.

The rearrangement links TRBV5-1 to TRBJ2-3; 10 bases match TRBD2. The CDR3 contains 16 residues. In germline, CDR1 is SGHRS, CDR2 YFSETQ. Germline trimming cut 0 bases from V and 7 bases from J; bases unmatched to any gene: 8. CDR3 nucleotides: TGCGCCAGCAGCTTGGAGATAGCGGGGGGCGGGAATACGCAGTATTTT. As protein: CASSLEIAGGGNTQYF.

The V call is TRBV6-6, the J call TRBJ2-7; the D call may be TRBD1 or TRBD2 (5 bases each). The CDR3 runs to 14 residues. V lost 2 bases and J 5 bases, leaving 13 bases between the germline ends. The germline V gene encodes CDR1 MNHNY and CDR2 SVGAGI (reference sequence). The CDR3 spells CASSYGGNRDEQYF. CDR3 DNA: TGTGCCAGCAGTTACGGGGGAAACCGTGACGAGCAGTACTTC.

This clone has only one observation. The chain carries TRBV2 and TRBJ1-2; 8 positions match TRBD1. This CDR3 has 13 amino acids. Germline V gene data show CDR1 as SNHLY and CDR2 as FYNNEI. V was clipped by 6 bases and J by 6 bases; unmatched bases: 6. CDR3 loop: CASRLQGADGYTF. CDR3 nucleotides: TGTGCCAGCAGGCTGCAGGGGGCGGATGGCTACACCTTC. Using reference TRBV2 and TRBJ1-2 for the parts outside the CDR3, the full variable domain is EPEVTQTPSHQVTQMGQEVILRCVPISNHLYFYWYRQILGQKVEFLVSFYNNEISEKSEIFDDQFSVERPDGSNFTLKIRSTKLEDSAMYFCASRLQGADGYTFGSGTRLTVV.

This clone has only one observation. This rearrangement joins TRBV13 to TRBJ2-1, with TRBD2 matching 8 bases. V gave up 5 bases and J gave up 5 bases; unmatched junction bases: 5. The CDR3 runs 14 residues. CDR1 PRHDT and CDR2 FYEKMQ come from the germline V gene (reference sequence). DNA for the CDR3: TGTGCCAGCAGCCTCGGACTAGCAAACAATGAGCAGTTCTTC. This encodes CASSLGLANNEQFF.

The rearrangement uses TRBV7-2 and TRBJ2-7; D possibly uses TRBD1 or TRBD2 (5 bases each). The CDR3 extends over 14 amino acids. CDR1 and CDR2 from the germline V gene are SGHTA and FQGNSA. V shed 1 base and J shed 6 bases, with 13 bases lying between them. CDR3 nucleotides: TGTGCCAGCAGCTTAGGTCCCGGGGCGTCCGAGCAGTACTTC. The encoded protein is CASSLGPGASEQYF.

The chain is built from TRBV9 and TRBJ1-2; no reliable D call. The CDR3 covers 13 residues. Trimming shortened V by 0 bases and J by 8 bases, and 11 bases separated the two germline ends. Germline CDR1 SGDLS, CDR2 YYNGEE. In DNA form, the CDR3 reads TGTGCCAGCAGCGTAGGTAGGGAGCGGGGCTACACCTTC. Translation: CASSVGRERGYTF.

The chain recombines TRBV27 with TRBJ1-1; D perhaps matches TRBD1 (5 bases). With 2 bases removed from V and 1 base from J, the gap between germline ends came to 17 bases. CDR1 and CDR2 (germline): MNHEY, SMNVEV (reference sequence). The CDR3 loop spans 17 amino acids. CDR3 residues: CASSLRPTGAPNTEAFF. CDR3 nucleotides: TGTGCCAGCAGTTTACGCCCAACTGGGGCCCCGAACACTGAAGCTTTCTTT.

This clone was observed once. This chain's CDR3 is CASSYSHEGRTEAFF. The CDR3 DNA reads as TGTGCCAGCAGTTACAGCCACGAGGGGCGCACTGAAGCTTTCTTT. The chain links TRBV6-5 to TRBJ1-1; D might be TRBD1 (5 bases). CDR1 is MNHEY, CDR2 SVGAGI, per germline. V was shortened by 2 bases and J by 4 bases, with 14 bases between the two germline ends. This CDR3 comprises 15 residues.

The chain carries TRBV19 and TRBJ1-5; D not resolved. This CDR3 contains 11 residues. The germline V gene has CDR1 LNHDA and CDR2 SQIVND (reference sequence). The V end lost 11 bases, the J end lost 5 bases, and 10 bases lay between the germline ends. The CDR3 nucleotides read TGTGCCTCCGCCGGGGATCAGCCCCAGCATTTT. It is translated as CASAGDQPQHF.

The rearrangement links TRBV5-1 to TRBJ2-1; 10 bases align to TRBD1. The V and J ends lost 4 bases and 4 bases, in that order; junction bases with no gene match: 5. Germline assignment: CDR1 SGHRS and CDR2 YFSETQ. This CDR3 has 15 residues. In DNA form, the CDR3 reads TGCGCCAGCAGCCCACGGACAGGGGGGTACAATGAGCAGTTCTTC. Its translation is CASSPRTGGYNEQFF.

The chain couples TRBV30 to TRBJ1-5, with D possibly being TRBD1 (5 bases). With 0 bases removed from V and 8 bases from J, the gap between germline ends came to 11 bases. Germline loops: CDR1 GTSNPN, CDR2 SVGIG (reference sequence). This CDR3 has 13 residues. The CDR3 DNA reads TGTGCCTGGAGTGTACGAGGGGTCAAGCCCCAGCATTTT. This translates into CAWSVRGVKPQHF.

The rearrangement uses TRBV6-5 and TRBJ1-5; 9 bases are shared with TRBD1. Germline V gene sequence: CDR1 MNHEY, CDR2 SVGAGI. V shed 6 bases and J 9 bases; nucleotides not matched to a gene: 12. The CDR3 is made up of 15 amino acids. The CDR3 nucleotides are TGTGCCAGCAGACCTACAGGGGGCCAGTTAAGGCCCCAGCATTTT. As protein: CASRPTGGQLRPQHF.

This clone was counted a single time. The DNA of the CDR3 is TGTGCCAGCAGCCCTAATCTTGGGACAGGGAGCTACGAGCAGTACTTC. Its protein is CASSPNLGTGSYEQYF. J is TRBJ2-7 and V is TRBV28; 9 positions agree with TRBD1. There are 16 residues in the CDR3. The V gene's germline CDR1 is MDHEN and CDR2 SYDVKM. J gave up 3 bases and V 6 bases, and 12 bases lay outside the gene matches.

CDR3 sequence (DNA): TGTGCCAGCAGCGAGGGTTCTAGCGGGGGGGCGGACGAGCAGTACTTC. This codes for CASSEGSSGGADEQYF. The chain links TRBV9 to TRBJ2-7, with 12 bases identical to TRBD2. This CDR3 has 16 amino acids. The germline V gene encodes CDR1 SGDLS and CDR2 YYNGEE. V lost 3 bases to trimming and J lost 5 bases; unmatched junction nucleotides: 9.

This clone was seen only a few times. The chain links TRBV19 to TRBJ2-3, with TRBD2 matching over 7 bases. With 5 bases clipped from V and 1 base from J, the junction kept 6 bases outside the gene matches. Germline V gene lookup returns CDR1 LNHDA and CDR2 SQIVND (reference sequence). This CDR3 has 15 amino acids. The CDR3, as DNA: TGTGCCAGTAGTCTTACAGCGGGGCGCACAGATACGCAGTATTTT. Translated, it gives CASSLTAGRTDTQYF.

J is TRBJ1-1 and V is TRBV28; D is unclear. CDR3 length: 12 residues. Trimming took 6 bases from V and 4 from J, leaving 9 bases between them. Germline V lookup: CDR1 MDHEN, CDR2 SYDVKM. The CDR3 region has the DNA TGTGCCAGCAGCCCTCCGAGCACTGAAGCTTTCTTT. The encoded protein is CASSPPSTEAFF. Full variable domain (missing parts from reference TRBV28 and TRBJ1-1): DVKVTQSSRYLVKRTGEKVFLECVQDMDHENMFWYRQDPGLGLRLIYFSYDVKMKEKGDIPEGYSVSREKKERFSLILESASTNQTSMYLCASSPPSTEAFFGQGTRLTVV.

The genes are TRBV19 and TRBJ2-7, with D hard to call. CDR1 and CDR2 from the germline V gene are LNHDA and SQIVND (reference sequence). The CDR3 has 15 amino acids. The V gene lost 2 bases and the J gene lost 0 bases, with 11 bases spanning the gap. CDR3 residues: CASSITAVSSYEQYF. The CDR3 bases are TGTGCCAGTAGTATAACGGCAGTTAGCTCCTACGAGCAGTACTTC.

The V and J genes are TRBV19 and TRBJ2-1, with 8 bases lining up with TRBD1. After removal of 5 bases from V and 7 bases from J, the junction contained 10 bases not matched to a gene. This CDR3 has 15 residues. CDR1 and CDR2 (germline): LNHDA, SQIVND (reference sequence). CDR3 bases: TGTGCCAGTAGTCCCCTGGACAGGGACTCGAATGAGCAGTTCTTC. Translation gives CASSPLDRDSNEQFF. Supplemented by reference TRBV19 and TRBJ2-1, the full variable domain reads DGGITQSPKYLFRKEGQNVTLSCEQNLNHDAMYWYRQDPGQGLRLIYYSQIVNDFQKGDIAEGYSVSREKKESFPLTVTSAQKNPTAFYLCASSPLDRDSNEQFFGPGTRLTVL.

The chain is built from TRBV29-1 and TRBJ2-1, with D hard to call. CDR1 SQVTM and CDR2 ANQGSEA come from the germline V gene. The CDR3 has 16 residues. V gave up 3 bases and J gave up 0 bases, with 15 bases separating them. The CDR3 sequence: CSVEELARFSYNEQFF. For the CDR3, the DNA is TGCAGCGTTGAGGAACTCGCCAGGTTCTCCTACAATGAGCAGTTCTTC.

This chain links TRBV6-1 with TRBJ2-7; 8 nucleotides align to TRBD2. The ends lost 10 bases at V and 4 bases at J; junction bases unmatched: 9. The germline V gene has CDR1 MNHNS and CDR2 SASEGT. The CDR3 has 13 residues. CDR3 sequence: CATSATSAYEQYF. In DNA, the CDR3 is TGTGCCACCTCGGCGACTAGCGCTTACGAGCAGTACTTC.

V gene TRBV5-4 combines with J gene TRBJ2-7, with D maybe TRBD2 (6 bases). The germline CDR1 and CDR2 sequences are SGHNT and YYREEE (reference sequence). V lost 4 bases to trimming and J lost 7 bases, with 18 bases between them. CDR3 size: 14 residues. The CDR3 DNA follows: TGTGCCAGCAGCATCAAGGGCAGGGCGGGAGAGCAGTACTTC. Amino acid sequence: CASSIKGRAGEQYF.

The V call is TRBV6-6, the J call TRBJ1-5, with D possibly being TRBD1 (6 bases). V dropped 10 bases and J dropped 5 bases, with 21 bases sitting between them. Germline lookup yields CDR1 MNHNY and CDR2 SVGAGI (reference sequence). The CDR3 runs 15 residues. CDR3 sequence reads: CATLPQGRRDQPQHF. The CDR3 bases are TGTGCCACCTTACCACAGGGTAGGAGGGATCAGCCCCAGCATTTT.

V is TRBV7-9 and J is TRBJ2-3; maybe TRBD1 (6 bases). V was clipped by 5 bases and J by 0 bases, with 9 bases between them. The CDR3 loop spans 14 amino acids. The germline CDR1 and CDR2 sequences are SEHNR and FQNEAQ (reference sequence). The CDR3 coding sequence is TGTGCCAGCAGCCCAGGGGCCAGCACAGATACGCAGTATTTT. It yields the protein CASSPGASTDTQYF. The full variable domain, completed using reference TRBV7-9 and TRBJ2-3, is DTGVSQNPRHKITKRGQNVTFRCDPISEHNRLYWYRQTLGQGPEFLTYFQNEAQLEKSRLLSDRFSAERPKGSFSTLEIQRTEQGDSAMYLCASSPGASTDTQYFGPGTRLTVL.